The 25 T cell receptor beta chains below come from one sample, sequenced in a study of HIV-infected children after antiretroviral therapy interruption. The treatment denotes: PENTA 11 planned treatment interruption arm or continuous ART arm. Unique molecular identifiers were included in an RNA-based 3' RACE TCR library. TCRdb recomputed calls from the 3' RACE reads with MiXCR, one row per CDR3 protein. The table shows about 86,000 distinct CDR3 sequences, with 6.9% occurring only once. Material: CD45RA+ CD4+ T cells from PBMCs, pooled from several time points, obtained from a donor given antiretroviral therapy, either interrupted or continuous. Subset indicated: naive CD4+ CD45RA+ CD45RO- T cells. These receptors all come from a pool of human donors with HIV.

The chain recombines TRBV19 with TRBJ2-2; D is uncertain. The CDR3 contains 16 residues. V was shortened by 5 bases and J by 0 bases, with 13 bases between the two germline ends. CDR1 and CDR2 from the germline V gene are LNHDA and SQIVND (reference sequence). For the CDR3, the DNA is TGTGCCAGTAGTGCGGACGGCTTTTCGAACACCGGGGAGCTGTTTTTT. Residues: CASSADGFSNTGELFF.

This clonotype has a handful of counts. The rearrangement links TRBV10-3 to TRBJ2-7, with unresolved D. Germline-derived CDR1 and CDR2 are ENHRY and SYGVKD. There are 13 residues in the CDR3. V lost 6 bases to trimming and J lost 0 bases, with 9 bases between them. The DNA for the CDR3 is TGTGCCATCAGCCAGATCAGCTCCTACGAGCAGTACTTC. Translating it yields CAISQISSYEQYF.

In this sample, this clonotype turned up many times. The rearrangement links TRBV12-3 or TRBV12-4 to TRBJ1-2; tentative D call: TRBD1 (5 bases). The ends were cut back, 6 bases at V and 0 bases at J, with 11 bases in the middle. This CDR3 has 14 amino acids. CDR3 coding DNA: TGTGCCAGCAGGGGACCTTTGGCTAACTATGGCTACACCTTC. Protein sequence: CASRGPLANYGYTF.

This clonotype appeared many times. V usage is TRBV5-1 and J usage is TRBJ2-1, with D perhaps assigned TRBD1 or TRBD2 (5 bases each). The ends were cut back, 6 bases at V and 0 bases at J, with 13 bases in the middle. The CDR3 spans 15 residues. The germline gives CDR1 SGHRS, CDR2 YFSETQ. CDR3 sequence: CASNPTRGSYNEQFF. CDR3 nucleotide sequence: TGCGCCAGCAACCCAACTAGGGGCTCCTACAATGAGCAGTTCTTC.

This clonotype has ten or more counts. The J gene is TRBJ2-3, the V gene TRBV20-1; 9 bases agree with TRBD1. Germline V gene lookup returns CDR1 DFQATT and CDR2 SNEGSKA (reference sequence). The CDR3 has 15 residues. V trimming: 4 bases; J trimming: 6 bases; junction bases outside the gene matches: 11. This chain's CDR3 is CSATNPGQGHDTQYF. The DNA of the CDR3 is TGCAGTGCTACAAACCCGGGACAGGGACATGATACGCAGTATTTT.

Many counts were recorded for this clonotype. This chain joins TRBV12-3 or TRBV12-4 and TRBJ1-1, with 8 bases lining up with TRBD1. V dropped 5 bases and J dropped 1; count of bases not matched to a gene: 9. The length of the CDR3 is 16 residues. CDR3 DNA sequence: TGTGCCAGCAGTCGACGGACAGGGCAAACGAACACTGAAGCTTTCTTT. This codes for CASSRRTGQTNTEAFF.

This clonotype was detected many times. CDR3 amino acids: CASSQEDIQYF. The CDR3 DNA is TGTGCCAGCAGCCAAGAAGACATTCAGTACTTC. The chain has TRBV3-1 and TRBJ2-4; D gene unclear. The V and J ends lost 0 bases and 8 bases respectively, with 2 bases between them. The CDR3 contains 11 residues. Germline loops: CDR1 LGHDT, CDR2 YNNKEL (reference sequence).

This clonotype was found many times. In DNA form, the CDR3 reads TGTGCCAGCAGTTTGGGATATGGGATTCGGCCGAGCTCCTATAATTCACCCCTCCACTTT. It specifies CASSLGYGIRPSSYNSPLHF. The genes are TRBV27 and TRBJ1-6, with no clear D. V dropped 3 bases and J dropped 0 bases, with 21 bases sitting between them. The CDR3 loop spans 20 amino acids. CDR1 and CDR2 (germline): MNHEY, SMNVEV (reference sequence).

This clonotype was picked up many times. V and J are TRBV7-8 and TRBJ1-4; D is ambiguous. Germline V gives CDR1 SGHVS, CDR2 FQNEAQ. The CDR3 extends over 14 amino acids. Trimming shortened V by 1 base and J by 5 bases, and 8 bases separated the two germline ends. The CDR3 DNA reads TGTGCCAGCAGCTTAGTGCCACAAAATGAAAAACTGTTTTTT. Encoded protein: CASSLVPQNEKLFF.

This clonotype was observed many times. The chain is built from TRBV18 and TRBJ1-1; unclear D gene. Trimming stripped 5 bases from V and 6 bases from J, with 10 bases between. Germline CDR1 and CDR2: KGHSH and LQKENI. This CDR3 has 12 amino acids. The CDR3 nucleotides are TGTGCCAGCTCAGAGTCGGACCCTGAAGCTTTCTTT. This encodes CASSESDPEAFF.

This clonotype was observed many times. The chain links TRBV12-3 or TRBV12-4 to TRBJ2-7; D might be TRBD1 or TRBD2, each matching 6 bases. V was pared by 7 bases and J by 5 bases, with 12 bases between. This CDR3 comprises 12 residues. CDR3 loop: CASTKGGNEQYF. In DNA, the CDR3 is TGTGCCAGCACGAAGGGGGGAAACGAGCAGTACTTC.

This clonotype was seen ten or more times. The chain employs TRBV20-1 and TRBJ2-7; 9 nucleotides match TRBD1. The CDR3 covers 13 residues. V shed 5 bases, J shed 2 bases, and the junction held 4 bases outside the gene matches. Germline values: CDR1 DFQATT, CDR2 SNEGSKA (reference sequence). CDR3 bases: TGCAGTGCTTTTCACAGGGGGCCCTACGAGCAGTACTTC. Translation gives CSAFHRGPYEQYF.

This rearrangement joins TRBV3-1 to TRBJ1-1, with 8 bases identical to TRBD1. Germline CDR1 reads LGHDT; CDR2 reads YNNKEL (reference sequence). V trimming: 6 bases; J trimming: 1 base; junction bases outside the gene matches: 7. The CDR3 totals 15 residues. The CDR3 nucleotides are TGTGCCAGCAGGTTGGCAGGGGGCGGGAACACTGAAGCTTTCTTT. It yields the protein CASRLAGGGNTEAFF.

This clonotype was recorded many times. In nucleotides, the CDR3 is TGTGCCGAGACAGGGGACCCTAATTCACCCCTCCACTTT. Amino acid sequence: CAETGDPNSPLHF. The V gene is TRBV10-3, the J gene TRBJ1-6; 8 nucleotides line up with TRBD1. V shed 11 bases and J 6 bases; nucleotides not matched to a gene: 6. Germline CDR1 is ENHRY and CDR2 is SYGVKD. This CDR3 region has 13 residues.

Many counts were recorded for this clonotype. The gene calls are TRBV6-4 and TRBJ2-7, with D unclear. The length of the CDR3 is 11 residues. The germline V gene encodes CDR1 MRHNA and CDR2 SNTAGT. Trimming took 8 bases from V and 3 from J, leaving 8 bases between them. CDR3 residues: CASLVVYEQYF. CDR3 sequence (DNA): TGTGCCAGCTTGGTAGTCTACGAGCAGTACTTC.

This clonotype has only one observation. This sequence may be a read error, since a much larger clone differs from it by one base. V and J are TRBV20-1 and TRBJ2-1; 7 bases match TRBD1. Trimming at V came to 3 bases and at J to 10 bases, leaving 6 bases not matched to a gene. Germline V lookup: CDR1 DFQATT, CDR2 SNEGSKA (reference sequence). This CDR3 is 12 amino acids long. CDR3: CSARNRGEEQFF. The DNA for the CDR3 is TGCAGTGCTAGGAACAGGGGCGAAGAGCAGTTCTTC.

This clonotype was counted many times. The CDR3 spells CSAKIGTGPAETQYF. CDR3 bases: TGCAGTGCCAAAATAGGGACAGGGCCTGCCGAGACCCAGTACTTC. The genes are TRBV20-1 and TRBJ2-5; 9 bases fit TRBD1. The CDR3 is 15 amino acids. J lost 5 bases, V lost 6 bases, and 13 bases had no gene match. Germline CDR1 is DFQATT and CDR2 is SNEGSKA (reference sequence).

This clonotype occurred many times. The genes are TRBV24-1 and TRBJ2-7; D is tentatively TRBD1 or TRBD2 (5 bases each). This CDR3 spans 15 amino acids. The germline V gene encodes CDR1 KGHDR and CDR2 SFDVKD. Deletions cut 2 bases from V and 3 bases from J, with 13 bases between. The CDR3 bases are TGTGCCACCAGTGATTCAGCCGGGACGGGCTACGAGCAGTACTTC. Residues: CATSDSAGTGYEQYF.

This clonotype was found many times. This chain joins TRBV7-3 and TRBJ2-6, with 8 bases fitting TRBD1. The V segment lost 5 bases and the J segment 1 base; nucleotides outside the gene matches: 4. CDR1 is SGHTA, CDR2 FQGTGA, per germline. This CDR3 spans 16 amino acids. The CDR3 here is CASSLQGGSGANVLTF. CDR3 nucleotides: TGTGCCAGCAGCCTACAGGGGGGTTCTGGGGCCAACGTCCTGACTTTC.

In its sample, this clonotype was seen many times. This chain links TRBV3-1 with TRBJ2-1, with 13 bases fitting TRBD2. Germline V CDR1 and CDR2: LGHDT, YNNKEL (reference sequence). CDR3 length: 17 residues. V gave up 2 bases and J gave up 7 bases; unmatched junction bases: 8. The CDR3 DNA sequence: TGTGCCAGCAGCCAAACCGGGACTAGCGGGAAAAGGAATGAGCAGTTCTTC. Residues: CASSQTGTSGKRNEQFF.

This clonotype has ten or more counts. The V call is TRBV6-1, the J call TRBJ1-1; D may be TRBD1 (6 bases). The CDR3 totals 15 residues. In germline, CDR1 is MNHNS, CDR2 SASEGT. V was clipped by 7 bases and J by 4 bases, with 19 bases between them. The CDR3 spells CASTPSRGASTEAFF. Written as DNA, the CDR3 is TGTGCCAGCACTCCATCCCGGGGGGCGAGCACTGAAGCTTTCTTT.

This clonotype showed up just a few times. The chain uses TRBV12-3 or TRBV12-4 and TRBJ1-1, with a possible D match to TRBD1 (6 bases). The CDR3 covers 15 residues. V was shortened by 4 bases and J by 2 bases, with 14 bases between the two germline ends. CDR3 region: CASSSSVRGNTEAFF. The CDR3 nucleotides read TGTGCCAGCAGTTCCTCAGTCAGGGGAAACACTGAAGCTTTCTTT.

This clonotype was observed a few times. The chain carries TRBV19 and TRBJ2-5; 9 bases are shared with TRBD2. This CDR3 has 15 residues. The trim removed 2 bases at V and 4 bases at J, leaving 5 bases unmatched. The germline V gene encodes CDR1 LNHDA and CDR2 SQIVND (reference sequence). The CDR3 DNA reads TGTGCCAGTAGTATAAGGCGGGGGGGCCGAGAGACCCAGTACTTC. Its translation: CASSIRRGGRETQYF.

Ten or more counts support this clonotype. This sequence joins TRBV3-1 and TRBJ2-7, with no clear D. The CDR3 loop spans 14 amino acids. Trimming removed 5 bases from V and 3 bases from J, with 14 bases in between. Germline-derived CDR1 and CDR2 are LGHDT and YNNKEL (reference sequence). The CDR3 sequence: CASSLTYHSYEQYF. CDR3 nucleotide sequence: TGTGCCAGCAGCTTAACATACCACAGCTACGAGCAGTACTTC.

This clonotype was recorded many times. CDR3 coding DNA: TGTGCCAGCAGTTCCCTGGGCACAGATACGCAGTATTTT. It yields the protein CASSSLGTDTQYF. This chain connects TRBV12-3 or TRBV12-4 to TRBJ2-3, with D unclear. V was shortened by 4 bases and J by 1 base, with 6 bases between the two germline ends. The CDR3 contains 13 residues.